The T cell receptor beta chain described here comes from a study of beta chain features in type 1 diabetes. Overall study context: Cell yields, gender and age were similar in healthy donors and patients.

The CDR3 has 14 residues. J gave up 3 bases and V 0 bases, and 1 base lay outside the gene matches. Germline V lookup: CDR1 MNHNY, CDR2 SVGAGI (reference sequence). This clone was recorded a few times. Its antigen is unidentified. Expressed TCRB transcripts got sequenced, as all isolated RNA was reverse transcribed. Clones were read by immunoSEQ multiplex PCR, and TCRdb kept only the in-frame ones, dropping some. The sample includes roughly 700,000 clones, 10% to 15% of them seen just once. The study, taken as a whole, reports: Shortening of TCRB CDR3s, moderate but significant, appeared in all four CD4+ subsets of Type 1 diabetes patients. Small HLA sub-analyses could not settle whether HLA shapes TCRB rearrangement.

Sequenced sample: naive CD4+ T cells from blood. The V and J genes are TRBV6-6 and TRBJ2-7, with TRBD2 matching over 8 bases. The origin of this receptor is a man between 18 and 29 years old with type 1 diabetes. DNA for the CDR3: TGTGCCAGCAGTTACTCGGGACTAGTCTACGAGCAGTACTTC. The encoded protein is CASSYSGLVYEQYF.